Listed here are 2 T cell receptor beta chains from one sample, sequenced in a study of cytomegalovirus exposure and HLA in healthy donors. The PCR made use of 60 Vbeta and 13 Jbeta primers. Method: immunoSEQ multiplex PCR; TCRdb's copy keeps in-frame clones and lacks some. The data show 150,000 to 200,000 clones, about 80% seen once. The sequencing sample was made of PBMCs. The source is a man younger than 35 in good health and CMV-seropositive.

The rearrangement uses TRBV4-1 and TRBJ2-1; 8 nucleotides line up with TRBD1. The length of the CDR3 is 16 residues. The V gene end was trimmed by 0 bases and the J gene end by 7 bases; junction bases not matched to a gene: 8. Germline V lookup: CDR1 MGHRA, CDR2 YSYEKL. CDR3 nucleotide sequence: TGCGCCAGCAGCCAAGAGTGGCAGGGGGCATTGAATGAGCAGTTCTTC. This translates into CASSQEWQGALNEQFF.

The rearrangement uses TRBV13 and TRBJ2-1; 7 bases map to TRBD2. The CDR3 covers 15 residues. Trimming at V came to 5 bases and at J to 8 bases, leaving 12 bases not matched to a gene. Germline-derived CDR1 and CDR2 are PRHDT and FYEKMQ (reference sequence). The DNA for the CDR3 is TGTGCCAGCAGCCGTATCGGGGGGATAGGCGATGAGCAGTTCTTC. This encodes CASSRIGGIGDEQFF. The whole variable domain, filled in from reference TRBV13 and TRBJ2-1, reads AAGVIQSPRHLIKEKRETATLKCYPIPRHDTVYWYQQGPGQDPQFLISFYEKMQSDKGSIPDRFSAQQFSDYHSELNMSSLELGDSALYFCASSRIGGIGDEQFFGPGTRLTVL.